A single TCR beta chain is shown here with its context. The junction departs from the called germline gene at one end, perhaps through a read error. The CDR3 length is 14 residues. Germline V gene sequence: CDR1 SGHRS, CDR2 YFSETQ. The data derive from a study of T cells in Graves' hyperthyroidism and ophthalmopathy. The overall study: Peripheral blood collection took place at initial diagnosis, before any treatment.

RNA transcripts served as the template for amplifying TCR beta CDR3 regions. An initial round of RT-PCR targeting the TCR CDR3 relied on the HTBI primer set. A single record per CDR3 protein comes from TCRdb applying MiXCR to the multiplex PCR reads. This table has 410,000 or so distinct CDR3 sequences, 14% to 15% appearing once. Material: blood. This receptor was obtained from a man aged 18 to 35 with Graves' ophthalmopathy. This sequence joins TRBV5-1 and TRBJ2-7; 9 bases fit TRBD1. CDR3: CASSGETGGYGQYF. The CDR3, as DNA: TGCGCCAGCAGCGGGGAGACAGGGGGGTACGGGCAGTACTTC. Drawing the rest from reference TRBV5-1 and TRBJ2-7, the complete variable domain is KAGVTQTPRYLIKTRGQQVTLSCSPISGHRSVSWYQQTPGQGLQFLFEYFSETQRNKGNFPGRFSGRQFSNSRSEMNVSTLELGDSALYLCASSGETGGYGQYFGPGTRLTVT.